The clone carrying this T cell receptor (beta chain) has just one count. Its specificity is not known. The data are from a study of cytomegalovirus exposure and HLA in healthy donors. Study-level findings and limits: Overall, roughly 160 TCR beta chains were annotated as cytomegalovirus-associated. Generally TCR sequences proved uncommon, though certain public TCRs appeared in numerous donors. TCR clusters originating in the first cohort tended to co-occur in the 100 to 150 validation repertoires, according to a later analysis. A few CMV-associated chains were confirmed in vitro to be specific for CMV antigens.

Germline V gives CDR1 WNHNN, CDR2 SYGVQD (reference sequence). J gave up 0 bases and V 6 bases, and 7 bases lay outside the gene matches. The CDR3 spans 15 residues. Sequencing was performed with immunoSEQ multiplex PCR; in TCRdb, only in-frame clones are kept and a portion is missing. The sample has about 160,000 clones, about 85% seen once. Sequenced: PBMCs. This clonotype was sampled from a man aged 25-45 years in good health and CMV-seropositive. The rearrangement joins TRBV10-1 to TRBJ1-1; 7 positions match TRBD1. The CDR3 DNA reads as TGCGCCAGCAGAGCTTCGACAGGGCTGAACACTGAAGCTTTCTTT. It translates to CASRASTGLNTEAFF.